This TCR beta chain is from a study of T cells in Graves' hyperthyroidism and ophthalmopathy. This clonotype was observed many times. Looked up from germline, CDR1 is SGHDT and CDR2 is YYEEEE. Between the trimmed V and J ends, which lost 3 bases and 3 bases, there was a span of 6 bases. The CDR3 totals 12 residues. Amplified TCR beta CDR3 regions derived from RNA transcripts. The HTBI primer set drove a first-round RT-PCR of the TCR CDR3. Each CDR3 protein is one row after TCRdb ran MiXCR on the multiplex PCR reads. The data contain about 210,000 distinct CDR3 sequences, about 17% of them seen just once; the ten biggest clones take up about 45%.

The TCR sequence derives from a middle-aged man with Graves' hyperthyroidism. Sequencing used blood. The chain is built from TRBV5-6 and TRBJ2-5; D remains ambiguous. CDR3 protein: CASSWGEETQYF. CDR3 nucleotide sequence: TGTGCCAGCAGCTGGGGTGAAGAGACCCAGTACTTC.